One sample yielded the 26 T cell receptor beta chains listed below, sequenced in a study of shared clonotypes between healthy human individuals. The table came from immunoSEQ multiplex PCR; TCRdb's copy has only in-frame clones and leaves some out. This sample carries 2 million to 3 million clones, roughly 93% of them seen once, and the ten largest clones take 0.36%. The specimen was naive CD4+ T cells from PBMCs. Stated subset: CD45RA+ positively selected. These TCRs come from a man aged 18 to 29 in good health. Some clones in this sample may be carry-over from other donors' samples.

The rearrangement links TRBV2 to TRBJ1-1, with TRBD1 matching 7 bases. The CDR3 runs to 13 residues. V lost 8 bases to trimming and J lost 5 bases; unmatched junction nucleotides: 8. CDR1 and CDR2 (germline): SNHLY, FYNNEI. The CDR3 loop reads CASGQTGVTEAFF. The CDR3 coding sequence is TGTGCCAGCGGCCAAACAGGGGTTACTGAAGCTTTCTTT.

The chain links TRBV28 to TRBJ1-4; no clear D. Germline values: CDR1 MDHEN, CDR2 SYDVKM. Trimming removed 1 base at V and 0 bases at J, with 6 bases between. This CDR3 has 15 amino acids. CDR3 coding DNA: TGTGCCAGCAGTTTATTCTCTTCAACTAATGAAAAACTGTTTTTT. Protein product: CASSLFSSTNEKLFF.

As to this clone: The sample carries other DNA sequences with the same CDR3. This rearrangement joins TRBV6-1 to TRBJ2-3; 8 positions match TRBD1. From germline, CDR1 is MNHNS and CDR2 SASEGT. V lost 5 bases and J lost 1; bases outside the gene matches: 5. The CDR3 loop spans 15 amino acids. Written as DNA, the CDR3 is TGTGCCAGCAGTACCCCGGGACAGGGCACAGATACGCAGTATTTT. Its protein is CASSTPGQGTDTQYF.

The chain joins TRBV6-1 to TRBJ2-1, with D perhaps matching TRBD2 (5 bases). The CDR3 extends over 14 amino acids. Trimming took off 0 bases at V and 7 bases at J, with 10 bases between the two ends. Germline assignment: CDR1 MNHNS and CDR2 SASEGT. CDR3 DNA sequence: TGTGCCAGCAGTGAAGCGTCGCGCGGGAATGAGCAGTTCTTC. It codes for CASSEASRGNEQFF.

This chain connects TRBV6-5 to TRBJ1-1; 8 positions agree with TRBD1. The trim removed 6 bases at V and 5 bases at J, leaving 8 bases unmatched. Germline CDR1 reads MNHEY; CDR2 reads SVGAGI. The CDR3 sequence is 14 residues long. The CDR3 nucleotides are TGTGCCAGCAGCCGTAAACAGGGGGGGACTGAAGCTTTCTTT. Translating it yields CASSRKQGGTEAFF.

This chain connects TRBV19 to TRBJ2-5; 14 bases match TRBD2. CDR1 is LNHDA, CDR2 SQIVND, per germline (reference sequence). The CDR3 runs to 15 residues. Trimming removed 5 bases from V and 3 bases from J; junction bases left unmatched: 2. DNA for the CDR3: TGTGCCAGTAGTGTGGGACTAGCGGGAGAAGAGACCCAGTACTTC. Its translation: CASSVGLAGEETQYF. Full variable domain (remainder filled in from reference TRBV19 and TRBJ2-5): DGGITQSPKYLFRKEGQNVTLSCEQNLNHDAMYWYRQDPGQGLRLIYYSQIVNDFQKGDIAEGYSVSREKKESFPLTVTSAQKNPTAFYLCASSVGLAGEETQYFGPGTRLLVL.

This chain connects TRBV5-6 to TRBJ2-3, with D unresolved. The germline V and J ends were trimmed by 0 bases and 3 bases, with 11 bases remaining between them. The length of the CDR3 is 15 residues. Germline assignment: CDR1 SGHDT and CDR2 YYEEEE. In DNA form, the CDR3 reads TGTGCCAGCAGCTTGGAACAGAGGAAAACAGATACGCAGTATTTT. Residues: CASSLEQRKTDTQYF.

This chain connects TRBV29-1 to TRBJ2-4; 7 bases fit TRBD2. Germline V gene data show CDR1 as SQVTM and CDR2 as ANQGSEA. This CDR3 has 15 residues. V lost 1 base, J lost 1 base, and 4 bases stayed unmatched. The CDR3 here is CSVEVRGGAKNIQYF. CDR3 nucleotide sequence: TGCAGCGTTGAAGTGCGGGGAGGGGCCAAAAACATTCAGTACTTC.

Details on this clone: Other nucleotide sequences in the sample specify the same CDR3. The chain recombines TRBV30 with TRBJ1-4; TRBD1 agrees at 8 bases. The germline V gene encodes CDR1 GTSNPN and CDR2 SVGIG (reference sequence). The length of the CDR3 is 15 residues. Germline trimming cut 0 bases from V and 6 bases from J; bases unmatched to any gene: 6. CDR3 DNA: TGTGCCTGGAGTGTCGGTACAGGGGGATATGAAAAACTGTTTTTT. Encoded protein: CAWSVGTGGYEKLFF.

The CDR3 sequence: CATSRDRGRSYNEQFF. The CDR3 nucleotides read TGTGCCACCAGCAGAGATAGGGGGAGGTCCTACAATGAGCAGTTCTTC. The chain couples TRBV15 to TRBJ2-1, with D perhaps assigned TRBD1 or TRBD2 (6 bases each). This CDR3 has 16 amino acids. V was cut by 0 bases and J by 1 base, with 10 bases left in between. Germline CDR1 reads LNHNV; CDR2 reads YYDKDF (reference sequence). The whole variable domain, filled in from reference TRBV15 and TRBJ2-1, reads DAMVIQNPRYQVTQFGKPVTLSCSQTLNHNVMYWYQQKSSQAPKLLFHYYDKDFNNEADTPDNFQSRRPNTSFCFLDIRSPGLGDTAMYLCATSRDRGRSYNEQFFGPGTRLTVL.

The chain carries TRBV2 and TRBJ2-5, with TRBD1 identical over 10 bases. The J call may be incorrect, as the DNA end agrees better with TRBJ2-7. Germline lookup yields CDR1 SNHLY and CDR2 FYNNEI. The CDR3 is 14 residues long. CDR3 coding DNA: TGTGCCAGCAGTGTGGGGACAGGGGACTACGAGCAGTACTTC. Protein: CASSVGTGDYEQYF.

In its sample, this clone was seen once. V gene TRBV27 combines with J gene TRBJ1-2, with D perhaps TRBD1 (5 bases). Germline CDR1 MNHEY, CDR2 SMNVEV (reference sequence). The CDR3 loop spans 14 amino acids. Trimming pared 2 bases from V and 6 bases from J, leaving 13 bases between. The CDR3 DNA reads TGTGCCAGCAGTTTACGGGGGATATACAATGGCTACACCTTC. Encoded protein: CASSLRGIYNGYTF.

This chain joins TRBV5-1 and TRBJ2-1; D unclear. Per germline, CDR1 SGHRS and CDR2 YFSETQ. The ends were cut back, 4 bases at V and 5 bases at J, with 10 bases in the middle. This CDR3 has 13 amino acids. CDR3: CASSEQGNNEQFF. The CDR3 bases are TGCGCCAGCAGCGAGCAAGGAAACAATGAGCAGTTCTTC.

The genes are TRBV29-1 and TRBJ2-1, with 10 bases identical to TRBD1. CDR3 length: 15 amino acids. The germline gives CDR1 SQVTM, CDR2 ANQGSEA. The J segment lost 3 bases and the V segment lost 4 bases, leaving 6 bases of the junction unmatched. The CDR3 is CSVVLGTGVYNEQFF. The CDR3 nucleotides read TGCAGCGTTGTTTTGGGGACAGGGGTCTACAATGAGCAGTTCTTC.

The chain joins TRBV5-1 to TRBJ2-1, with D possibly matching TRBD2 (5 bases). V lost 3 bases and J lost 7, with 11 bases in between. Germline-derived CDR1 and CDR2 are SGHRS and YFSETQ. The CDR3 length is 13 residues. The CDR3 loop reads CASSSTDWNEQFF. The CDR3 DNA sequence: TGCGCCAGCAGCTCGACGGACTGGAATGAGCAGTTCTTC. The variable domain in full, completed from reference TRBV5-1 and TRBJ2-1, reads KAGVTQTPRYLIKTRGQQVTLSCSPISGHRSVSWYQQTPGQGLQFLFEYFSETQRNKGNFPGRFSGRQFSNSRSEMNVSTLELGDSALYLCASSSTDWNEQFFGPGTRLTVL.

The chain joins TRBV7-2 to TRBJ2-1; the D gene could be TRBD1 or TRBD2 (5 bases each). Germline-derived CDR1 and CDR2 are SGHTA and FQGNSA. The V end was cut by 1 base, the J end by 12 bases, with 16 bases between. The CDR3 has 14 residues. The CDR3 DNA reads as TGTGCCAGCAGCTTAGTCGGGGCTCCCCGGGGGCAGTTCTTC. Protein product: CASSLVGAPRGQFF.

The chain joins TRBV5-4 to TRBJ1-2; D remains ambiguous. V was pared by 2 bases and J by 7 bases, with 9 bases between. Germline-derived CDR1 and CDR2 are SGHNT and YYREEE (reference sequence). The CDR3 length is 12 residues. The CDR3 coding sequence is TGTGCCAGCAGCTTATTCACCGGTGGCTACACCTTC. This gives the protein CASSLFTGGYTF.

The gene calls are TRBV28 and TRBJ1-5; 11 bases are shared with TRBD1. The V segment lost 6 bases and the J segment 6 bases; nucleotides outside the gene matches: 7. Germline V gene data show CDR1 as MDHEN and CDR2 as SYDVKM. The CDR3 sequence is 15 residues long. DNA of the CDR3: TGTGCCAGCAGCCTCAGGACAGGGGGCAGTCAGCCCCAGCATTTT. Residues: CASSLRTGGSQPQHF.

This chain uses TRBV30 with TRBJ1-4; the D gene is possibly TRBD1 (5 bases). The CDR3 length is 16 residues. V lost 0 bases, J lost 7 bases, and 18 bases lay in between. Per germline, CDR1 GTSNPN and CDR2 SVGIG (reference sequence). CDR3 sequence: CAWSVLGTGRGEKLFF. In DNA form, the CDR3 reads TGTGCCTGGAGTGTACTTGGGACCGGACGGGGTGAAAAACTGTTTTTT. The variable domain in full, with the rest retrieved from reference TRBV30 and TRBJ1-4, is SQTIHQWPATLVQPVGSPLSLECTVEGTSNPNLYWYRQAAGRGLQLLFYSVGIGQISSEVPQNLSASRPQDRQFILSSKKLLLSDSGFYLCAWSVLGTGRGEKLFFGSGTQLSVL.

This clone appeared a few times. Other DNA variants within this sample encode the same CDR3. The chain is built from TRBV27 and TRBJ1-1; tentative D call: TRBD1 (5 bases). This CDR3 region has 13 residues. The germline V gene has CDR1 MNHEY and CDR2 SMNVEV (reference sequence). The V and J ends lost 2 bases and 1 base respectively, with 5 bases between them. The CDR3 region has the DNA TGTGCCAGCAGTTTAAGGGGGAACACTGAAGCTTTCTTT. This codes for CASSLRGNTEAFF.

Note on this clone: Different DNA sequences within this sample yield the same CDR3. CDR3 sequence: CASSSTGTYEQYF. The DNA of the CDR3 is TGTGCCAGCAGTTCAACAGGGACTTACGAGCAGTACTTC. The chain has TRBV6-5 and TRBJ2-7; D tentatively fits TRBD1 or TRBD2 (6 bases each). V shed 4 bases and J shed 4 bases, with 11 bases lying between them. CDR1 is MNHEY and CDR2 is SVGAGI in the germline V gene. CDR3 size: 13 residues.

This sequence joins TRBV29-1 and TRBJ2-3; 7 positions agree with TRBD1. V lost 7 bases to trimming and J lost 0 bases; unmatched junction nucleotides: 7. The CDR3 sequence is 14 residues long. Germline lookup yields CDR1 SQVTM and CDR2 ANQGSEA. The CDR3 is CSGRQGSSTDTQYF. The CDR3 DNA reads as TGCAGCGGACGACAGGGTTCTAGCACAGATACGCAGTATTTT.

The chain employs TRBV15 and TRBJ1-4, with no clear D. The CDR3 has 17 amino acids. Germline loops: CDR1 LNHNV, CDR2 YYDKDF (reference sequence). Trimming took 0 bases from V and 5 from J, leaving 16 bases between them. The DNA of the CDR3 is TGTGCCACCAGCAGAGATTATGGGGAGGTGCTGAATGAAAAACTGTTTTTT. Protein: CATSRDYGEVLNEKLFF.

This clone was counted once. The V gene is TRBV2, the J gene TRBJ2-2; 10 nucleotides line up with TRBD2. Germline V lookup: CDR1 SNHLY, CDR2 FYNNEI. The V segment lost 7 bases and the J segment 2 bases; nucleotides outside the gene matches: 10. CDR3 length: 17 amino acids. Here the CDR3 DNA reads TGTGCCAGCATACATGGGCTAGCGGGAGTCAACACCGGGGAGCTGTTTTTT. It is translated as CASIHGLAGVNTGELFF. Based on the CDR3 plus reference TRBV2 and TRBJ2-2, the full variable domain is EPEVTQTPSHQVTQMGQEVILRCVPISNHLYFYWYRQILGQKVEFLVSFYNNEISEKSEIFDDQFSVERPDGSNFTLKIRSTKLEDSAMYFCASIHGLAGVNTGELFFGEGSRLTVL.

The CDR3 bases are TGCAGCGTTGAAGATTCTCGGACAGGGTACAATGAGCAGTTCTTC. It encodes CSVEDSRTGYNEQFF. The chain employs TRBV29-1 and TRBJ2-1; the match to TRBD1 covers 8 bases. Germline V gives CDR1 SQVTM, CDR2 ANQGSEA. J gave up 4 bases and V 0 bases, and 5 bases lay outside the gene matches. This CDR3 comprises 15 residues.

The rearrangement uses TRBV7-2 and TRBJ2-7, with D possibly being TRBD2 (6 bases). This CDR3 region has 17 residues. CDR1 is SGHTA and CDR2 is FQGNSA in the germline V gene. Trimming removed 3 bases at V and 3 bases at J, with 21 bases between. The CDR3 coding sequence is TGTGCCAGCAGCTTCCGGGACTCCCATAGGATACTCTACGAGCAGTACTTC. It codes for CASSFRDSHRILYEQYF. The full variable domain, completed using reference TRBV7-2 and TRBJ2-7, is GAGVSQSPSNKVTEKGKDVELRCDPISGHTALYWYRQSLGQGLEFLIYFQGNSAPDKSGLPSDRFSAERTGGSVSTLTIQRTQQEDSAVYLCASSFRDSHRILYEQYFGPGTRLTVT.